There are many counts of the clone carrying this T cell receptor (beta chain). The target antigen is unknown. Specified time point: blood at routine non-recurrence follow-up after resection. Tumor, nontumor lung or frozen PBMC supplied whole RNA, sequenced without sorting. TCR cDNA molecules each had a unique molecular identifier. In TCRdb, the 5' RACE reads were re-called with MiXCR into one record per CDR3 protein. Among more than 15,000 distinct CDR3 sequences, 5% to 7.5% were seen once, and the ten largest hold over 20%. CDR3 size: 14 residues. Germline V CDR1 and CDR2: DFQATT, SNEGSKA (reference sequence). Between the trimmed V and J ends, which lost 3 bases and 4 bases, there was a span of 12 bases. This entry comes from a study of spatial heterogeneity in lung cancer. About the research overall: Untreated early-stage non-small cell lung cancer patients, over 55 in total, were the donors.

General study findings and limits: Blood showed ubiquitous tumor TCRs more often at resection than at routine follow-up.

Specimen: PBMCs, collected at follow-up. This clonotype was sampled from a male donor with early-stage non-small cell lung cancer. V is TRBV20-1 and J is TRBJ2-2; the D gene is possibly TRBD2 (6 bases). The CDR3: CSASPSTSTGELFF. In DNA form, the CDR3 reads TGCAGTGCTAGCCCCTCGACTAGCACCGGGGAGCTGTTTTTT.